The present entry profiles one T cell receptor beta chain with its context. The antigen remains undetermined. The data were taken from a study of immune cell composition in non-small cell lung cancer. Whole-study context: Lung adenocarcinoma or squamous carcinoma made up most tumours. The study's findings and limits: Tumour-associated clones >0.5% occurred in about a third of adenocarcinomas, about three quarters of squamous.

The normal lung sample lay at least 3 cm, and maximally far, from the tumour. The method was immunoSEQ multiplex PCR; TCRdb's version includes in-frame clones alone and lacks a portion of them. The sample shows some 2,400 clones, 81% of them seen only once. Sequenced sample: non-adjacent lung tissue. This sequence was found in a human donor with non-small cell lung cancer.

The CDR3 reads CASRVAGDHGEQYF. The DNA for the CDR3 is TGTGCCAGCAGGGTAGCGGGGGACCATGGCGAGCAGTACTTC. The chain uses TRBV6-1 and TRBJ2-7; TRBD2 aligns across 9 bases. This CDR3 contains 14 residues. The V and J ends lost 6 bases and 6 bases, in that order; junction bases with no gene match: 9. Germline V gene lookup returns CDR1 MNHNS and CDR2 SASEGT.